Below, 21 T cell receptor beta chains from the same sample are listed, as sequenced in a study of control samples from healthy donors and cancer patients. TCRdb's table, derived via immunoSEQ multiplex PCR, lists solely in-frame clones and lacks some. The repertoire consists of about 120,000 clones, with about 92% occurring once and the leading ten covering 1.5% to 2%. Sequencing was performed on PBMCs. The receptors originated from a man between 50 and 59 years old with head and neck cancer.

In DNA, the CDR3 is TGTGCCAGCAGCTTAGTATCAGGGAGCCCCGGGGAGCTGTTTTTT. Encoded protein: CASSLVSGSPGELFF. The rearrangement links TRBV7-2 to TRBJ2-2; D could derive from TRBD1 or TRBD2 (5 bases each). Trimming pared 1 base from V and 6 bases from J, leaving 12 bases between. This CDR3 comprises 15 residues. Germline CDR1 is SGHTA and CDR2 is FQGNSA.

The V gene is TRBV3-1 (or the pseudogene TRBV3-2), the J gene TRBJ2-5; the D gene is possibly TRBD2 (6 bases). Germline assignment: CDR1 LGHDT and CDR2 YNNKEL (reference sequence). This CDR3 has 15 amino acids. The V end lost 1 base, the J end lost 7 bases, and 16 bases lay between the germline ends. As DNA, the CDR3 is TGTGCCAGCAGCCAAGTCGGGGGAATAGCTAGGACCCAGTACTTC. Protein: CASSQVGGIARTQYF.

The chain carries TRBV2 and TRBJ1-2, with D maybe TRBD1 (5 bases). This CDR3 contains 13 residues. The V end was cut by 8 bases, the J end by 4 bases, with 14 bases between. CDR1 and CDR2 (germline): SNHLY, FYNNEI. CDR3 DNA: TGTGCCAGCCAGCAGGGCACATCCTATGGCTACACCTTC. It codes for CASQQGTSYGYTF.

The CDR3 bases are TGTGCCAGCAGTCGACAGGCCTACGGGGCTTTCTTT. Its protein product is CASSRQAYGAFF. V gene TRBV3-1 (or the pseudogene TRBV3-2) combines with J gene TRBJ1-1; D might be TRBD1 (6 bases). The CDR3 extends over 12 amino acids. Trimming left V 6 bases short and J 11 bases short, with 16 bases between. The germline V gene has CDR1 LGHDT and CDR2 YNNKEL (reference sequence).

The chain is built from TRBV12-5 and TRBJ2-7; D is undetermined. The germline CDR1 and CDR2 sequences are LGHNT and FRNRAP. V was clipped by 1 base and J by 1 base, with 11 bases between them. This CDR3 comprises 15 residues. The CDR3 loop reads CASGLGIGLSYEQYF. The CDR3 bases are TGTGCTAGTGGTTTGGGAATAGGGCTGTCCTACGAGCAGTACTTC. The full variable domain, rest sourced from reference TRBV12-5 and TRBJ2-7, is DARVTQTPRHKVTEMGQEVTMRCQPILGHNTVFWYRQTMMQGLELLAYFRNRAPLDDSGMPKDRFSAEMPDATLATLKIQPSEPRDSAVYFCASGLGIGLSYEQYFGPGTRLTVT.

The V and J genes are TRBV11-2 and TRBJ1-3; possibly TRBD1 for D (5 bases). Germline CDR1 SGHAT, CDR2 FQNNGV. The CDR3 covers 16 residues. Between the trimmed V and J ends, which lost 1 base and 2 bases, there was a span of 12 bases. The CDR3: CASSLVRSGAGNTIYF. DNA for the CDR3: TGTGCCAGCAGCTTAGTGAGGTCGGGGGCTGGAAACACCATATATTTT.

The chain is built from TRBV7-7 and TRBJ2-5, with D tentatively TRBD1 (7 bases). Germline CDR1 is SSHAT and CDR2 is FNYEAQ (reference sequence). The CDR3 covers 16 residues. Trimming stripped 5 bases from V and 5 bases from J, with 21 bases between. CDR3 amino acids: CASSGLRGVGAETQYF. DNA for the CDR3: TGTGCCAGCAGCGGCCTCAGGGGGGTTGGGGCCGAGACCCAGTACTTC.

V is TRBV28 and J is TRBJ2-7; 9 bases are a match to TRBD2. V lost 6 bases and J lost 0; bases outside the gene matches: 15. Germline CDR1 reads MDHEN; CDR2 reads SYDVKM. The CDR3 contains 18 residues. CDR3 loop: CASRIGGAGGPASYEQYF. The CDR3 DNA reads TGTGCCAGCAGAATTGGCGGGGCGGGGGGGCCTGCCTCCTACGAGCAGTACTTC.

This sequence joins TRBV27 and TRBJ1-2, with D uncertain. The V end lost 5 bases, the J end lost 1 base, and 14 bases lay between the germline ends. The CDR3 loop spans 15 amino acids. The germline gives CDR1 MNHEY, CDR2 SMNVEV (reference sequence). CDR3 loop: CASSPHRLLNYGYTF. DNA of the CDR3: TGTGCCAGCAGTCCCCATAGACTGCTTAACTATGGCTACACCTTC.

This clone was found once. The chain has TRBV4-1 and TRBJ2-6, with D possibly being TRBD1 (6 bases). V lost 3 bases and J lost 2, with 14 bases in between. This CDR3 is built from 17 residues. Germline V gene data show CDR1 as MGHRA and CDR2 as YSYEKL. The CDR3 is CASSQQTQGTGANVLTF. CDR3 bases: TGCGCCAGCAGCCAGCAAACACAGGGAACTGGGGCCAACGTCCTGACTTTC.

The DNA for the CDR3 is TGTGCCAGCAGTTTTCAGGACTACGAGCAGTACTTC. Encoded protein: CASSFQDYEQYF. V usage is TRBV12-3 or TRBV12-4 and J usage is TRBJ2-7, with no clear D. CDR3 size: 12 residues. V lost 3 bases to trimming and J lost 3 bases, with 6 bases between them.

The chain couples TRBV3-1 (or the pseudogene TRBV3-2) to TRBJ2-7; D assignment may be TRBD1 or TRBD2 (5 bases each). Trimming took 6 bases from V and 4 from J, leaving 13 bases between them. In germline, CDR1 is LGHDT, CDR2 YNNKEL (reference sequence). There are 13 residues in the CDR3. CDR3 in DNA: TGTGCCAGCAGTCGGGACGAAAGGTACGAGCAGTACTTC. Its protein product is CASSRDERYEQYF.

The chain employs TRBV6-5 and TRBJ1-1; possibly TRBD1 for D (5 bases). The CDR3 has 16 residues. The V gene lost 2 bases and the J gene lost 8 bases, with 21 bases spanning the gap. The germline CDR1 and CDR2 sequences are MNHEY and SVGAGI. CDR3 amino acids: CASSYRGGGRGAEAFF. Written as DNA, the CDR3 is TGTGCCAGCAGTTACCGGGGCGGGGGTAGGGGAGCCGAAGCTTTCTTT.

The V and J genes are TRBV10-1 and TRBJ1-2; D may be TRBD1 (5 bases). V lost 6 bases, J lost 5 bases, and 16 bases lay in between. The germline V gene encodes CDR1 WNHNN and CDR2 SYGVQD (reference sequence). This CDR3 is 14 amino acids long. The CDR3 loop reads CASSDRSGGYGYTF. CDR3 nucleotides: TGCGCCAGCAGCGACCGGTCTGGGGGATATGGCTACACCTTC.

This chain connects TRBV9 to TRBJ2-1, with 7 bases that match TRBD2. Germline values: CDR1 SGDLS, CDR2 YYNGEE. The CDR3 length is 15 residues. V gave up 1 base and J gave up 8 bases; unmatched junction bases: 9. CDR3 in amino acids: CASSVSGYGGYEQFF. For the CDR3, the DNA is TGTGCCAGCAGCGTATCCGGTTACGGGGGGTATGAGCAGTTCTTC.

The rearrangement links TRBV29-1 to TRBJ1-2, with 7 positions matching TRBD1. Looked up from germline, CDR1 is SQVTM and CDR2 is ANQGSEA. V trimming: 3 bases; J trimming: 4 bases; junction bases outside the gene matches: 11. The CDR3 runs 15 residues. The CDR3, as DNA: TGCAGCGTTGATGGGTCACAGGGGAACCTCTATGGCTACACCTTC. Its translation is CSVDGSQGNLYGYTF.

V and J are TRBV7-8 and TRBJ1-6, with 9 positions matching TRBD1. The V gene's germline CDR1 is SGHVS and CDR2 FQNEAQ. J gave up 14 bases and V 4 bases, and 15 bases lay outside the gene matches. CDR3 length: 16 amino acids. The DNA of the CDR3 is TGTGCCAGCAGCTCAACGACCGGGACAGGGACCTTAACCCTCCACTTT. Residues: CASSSTTGTGTLTLHF. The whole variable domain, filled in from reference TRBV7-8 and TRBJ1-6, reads GAGVSQSPRYKVAKRGQDVALRCDPISGHVSLFWYQQALGQGPEFLTYFQNEAQLDKSGLPSDRFFAERPEGSVSTLKIQRTQQEDSAVYLCASSSTTGTGTLTLHFGNGTRLTVT.

For the CDR3, the DNA is TGTGCCAGCAGTTTGCAATACACAGATACGCAGTATTTT. Encoded protein: CASSLQYTDTQYF. The chain recombines TRBV27 with TRBJ2-3; no definite D call. Germline CDR1 reads MNHEY; CDR2 reads SMNVEV (reference sequence). The CDR3 covers 13 residues. Trimming took off 3 bases at V and 2 bases at J, with 6 bases between the two ends.

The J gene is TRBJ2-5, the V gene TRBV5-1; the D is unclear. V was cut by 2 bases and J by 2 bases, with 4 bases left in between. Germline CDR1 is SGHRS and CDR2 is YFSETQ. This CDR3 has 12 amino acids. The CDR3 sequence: CASSFGQETQYF. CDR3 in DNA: TGCGCCAGCAGCTTCGGGCAAGAGACCCAGTACTTC.

The CDR3 DNA follows: TGCGCCAGCAGTCCGTCGGACACCGGGGAGCTGTTTTTT. This codes for CASSPSDTGELFF. The chain links TRBV5-1 to TRBJ2-2, with D unresolved. This CDR3 is 13 amino acids long. The V gene lost 5 bases and the J gene lost 3 bases, with 8 bases spanning the gap. Germline V gene data show CDR1 as SGHRS and CDR2 as YFSETQ.

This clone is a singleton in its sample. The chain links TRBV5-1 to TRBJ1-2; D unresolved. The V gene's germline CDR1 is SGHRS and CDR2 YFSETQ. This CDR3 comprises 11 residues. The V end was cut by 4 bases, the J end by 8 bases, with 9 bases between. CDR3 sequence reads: CASSKARGYTF. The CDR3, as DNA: TGCGCCAGCAGCAAGGCACGCGGCTACACCTTC. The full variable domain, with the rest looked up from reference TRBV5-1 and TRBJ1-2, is KAGVTQTPRYLIKTRGQQVTLSCSPISGHRSVSWYQQTPGQGLQFLFEYFSETQRNKGNFPGRFSGRQFSNSRSEMNVSTLELGDSALYLCASSKARGYTFGSGTRLTVV.